A selection of T cell receptor beta chains follows, all from one sample in a study of T cell responses to AZD1222 COVID-19 vaccine. TCRdb's copy holds only in-frame clones and misses some; the assay was immunoSEQ multiplex PCR. The table includes approximately 160,000 clones, around 90% detected once. Here the sequenced sample was peripheral blood, taken on day 0 of AZD1222 vaccination. These receptors were collected from an adult in good health. CDR3s include the opening cysteine and the closing phenylalanine or tryptophan. A D gene is named only where the DNA matches it firmly. The size field is filled for only some rows; it gives once, few, many or a size class.

cdr3_nt	cdr3_aa	d_call	clone_size	v_call	j_call	cdr3_length
TGTGCCAGCAGCTTAGGAGCAGGACGGAACCATGGCTACACCTTC	CASSLGAGRNHGYTF	-	-	TRBV7-8	TRBJ1-2	15
TGTGCCAGCAGTTTATTTGGGGAGGGCCCGCGGGGCACCGGGGAGCTGTTTTTT	CASSLFGEGPRGTGELFF	TRBD2	few	TRBV28	TRBJ2-2	18
TGTGCCAGCAGTCTGGGACAGGGGGGACAGACCCAGTACTTC	CASSLGQGGQTQYF	TRBD1	once	TRBV28	TRBJ2-5	14
TGTGCCAGCAGCTTGGGGCCGGGACGGAGCTCCTACGAGCAGTACTTC	CASSLGPGRSSYEQYF	-	-	TRBV5-5	TRBJ2-7	16
TGCGCCAGCAGCCAAGTAGGCCAAAGGGATACGCAGTATTTT	CASSQVGQRDTQYF	-	-	TRBV4-1	TRBJ2-3	14
TGCGCCAGCAGCTCCCCAGAGACCCAGTACTTC	CASSSPETQYF	-	-	TRBV5-1	TRBJ2-5	11
TGTGCCAGCAGCTTTGAACTCAGGGGGGACACCGGGGAGCTGTTTTTT	CASSFELRGDTGELFF	-	-	TRBV5-6	TRBJ2-2	16
TGTGCCAGCAGCTACGGACAGGGGGGCTACGAGCAGTACTTC	CASSYGQGGYEQYF	TRBD1	-	TRBV5-4	TRBJ2-7	14
TGTGCCAGCAGCCAAGGGGGACTAGCGGGAGTAGGTGGGGCCAACGTCCTGACTTTC	CASSQGGLAGVGGANVLTF	TRBD2	-	TRBV4-2	TRBJ2-6	19
TGTGCCAGCAGCGTCACGGGGCGGTCCTACGAGCAGTACTTC	CASSVTGRSYEQYF	-	-	TRBV9	TRBJ2-7	14
TGCACCAGCAGCCCCAGGACTAGCGGGCCCTCCTACGAGCAGTACTTC	CTSSPRTSGPSYEQYF	-	-	TRBV1	TRBJ2-7	16
TGTGCCAGCAGTTCCCTGGCCGCGGGAGGAGGAGATACGCAGTATTTT	CASSSLAAGGGDTQYF	TRBD2	-	TRBV27	TRBJ2-3	16
TGTGCCAGCAGCCAAGTTTGGTTTGGCAGGCAAGAGACCCAGTACTTC	CASSQVWFGRQETQYF	-	-	TRBV3-1/TRBV3-2	TRBJ2-5	16
TGTGCCAGCAGCTTAGGGGCTGTAAATGGCTACACCTTC	CASSLGAVNGYTF	-	-	TRBV7-2	TRBJ1-2	13
TGTGCCAGCAGTGACAATGAGCAGTTCTTC	CASSDNEQFF	-	-	TRBV2	TRBJ2-1	10
TGCGCCAGCAGCACCGCCGGGACAAAATTAGGAGAGACCCAGTACTTC	CASSTAGTKLGETQYF	-	-	TRBV5-1	TRBJ2-5	16
TGCAGCGTTAGACCCCTGGACGGGGACGGCTACACCTTC	CSVRPLDGDGYTF	-	once	TRBV29-1	TRBJ1-2	13